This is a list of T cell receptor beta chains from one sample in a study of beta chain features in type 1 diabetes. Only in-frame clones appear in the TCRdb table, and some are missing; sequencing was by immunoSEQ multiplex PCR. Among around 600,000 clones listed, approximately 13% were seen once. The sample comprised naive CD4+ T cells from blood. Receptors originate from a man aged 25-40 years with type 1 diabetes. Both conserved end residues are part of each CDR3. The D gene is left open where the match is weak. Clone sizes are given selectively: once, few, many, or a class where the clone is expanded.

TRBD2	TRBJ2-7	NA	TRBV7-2	CASSPFSGGARYEQYF	TGTGCCAGCAGCCCCTTTAGCGGGGGGGCAAGGTACGAGCAGTACTTC
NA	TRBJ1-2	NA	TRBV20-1	CSASPSGGYTF	TGCAGTGCTAGCCCCTCGGGTGGCTACACCTTC
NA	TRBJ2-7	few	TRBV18	CASSPPGGPPYEQYF	TGTGCCAGCTCACCACCCGGGGGGCCGCCCTACGAGCAGTACTTC
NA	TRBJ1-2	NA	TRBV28	CASSGRGNYGYTF	TGTGCCAGCAGTGGGAGGGGTAACTATGGCTACACCTTC
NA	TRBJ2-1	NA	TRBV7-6	CASSSRLMGGNEQFF	TGTGCCAGCAGCTCTCGACTTATGGGCGGGAATGAGCAGTTCTTC
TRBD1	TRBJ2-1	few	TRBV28	CASSGEGQGRYNEQFF	TGTGCCAGCAGTGGGGAGGGACAGGGTCGCTACAATGAGCAGTTCTTC
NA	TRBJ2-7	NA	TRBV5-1	CASSFEGAREQYF	TGCGCCAGCAGCTTCGAAGGGGCTAGAGAGCAGTACTTC
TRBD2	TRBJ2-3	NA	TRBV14	CASSQDVILAGSTDTQYF	TGTGCCAGCAGCCAGGATGTCATACTAGCGGGGAGCACAGATACGCAGTATTTT
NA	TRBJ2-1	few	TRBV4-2	CASSQEKASYNEQFF	TGTGCCAGCAGCCAAGAAAAGGCTTCCTACAATGAGCAGTTCTTC
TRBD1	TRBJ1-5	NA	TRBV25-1	CASSADRVQPQHF	TGTGCCAGCAGTGCAGACAGGGTCCAGCCCCAGCATTTT
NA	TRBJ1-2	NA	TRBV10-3	CAISWTVEEGYTF	TGTGCCATCAGTTGGACAGTCGAAGAAGGCTACACCTTC
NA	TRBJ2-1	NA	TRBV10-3	CAISEYRNEQFF	TGTGCCATCAGTGAGTACAGGAATGAGCAGTTCTTC
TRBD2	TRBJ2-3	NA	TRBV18	CASSRSPVGGAGGTDTQYF	TGTGCCAGCTCGCGATCACCGGTTGGCGGCGCGGGGGGCACAGATACGCAGTATTTT
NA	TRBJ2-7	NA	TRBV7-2	CASSLGAGTSYEQYF	TGTGCCAGCAGCTTAGGAGCAGGGACGTCCTACGAGCAGTACTTC
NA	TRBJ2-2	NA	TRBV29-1	CSVCWKNTGELFF	TGCAGCGTTTGCTGGAAGAACACCGGGGAGCTGTTTTTT
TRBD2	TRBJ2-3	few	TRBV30	CAWGGLAGLTDTQYF	TGTGCCTGGGGCGGACTAGCGGGGCTGACAGATACGCAGTATTTT
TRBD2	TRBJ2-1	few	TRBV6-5	CASSRGGLNEQFF	TGTGCCAGCAGTCGGGGGGGCCTCAATGAGCAGTTCTTC
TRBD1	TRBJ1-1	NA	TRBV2	CASSDRVEGEAFF	TGTGCCAGCAGCGACAGGGTGGAAGGGGAAGCTTTCTTT
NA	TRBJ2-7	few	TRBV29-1	CSVARGTAAYEQYF	TGCAGCGTTGCCCGGGGGACAGCAGCCTACGAGCAGTACTTC
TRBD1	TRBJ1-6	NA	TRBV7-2	CASSSQGGNSPLHF	TGTGCCAGCAGCTCACAGGGGGGTAATTCACCCCTCCACTTT
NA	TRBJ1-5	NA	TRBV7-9	CASSLGDNQPQHF	TGTGCCAGCAGCTTAGGAGACAATCAGCCCCAGCATTTT
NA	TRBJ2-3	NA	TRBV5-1	CASSLRLTDTQYF	TGCGCCAGCAGCTTGAGGCTCACAGATACGCAGTATTTT
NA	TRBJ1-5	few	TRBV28	CASSGTLSNQPQHF	TGTGCCAGCAGTGGGACATTGTCTAATCAGCCCCAGCATTTT
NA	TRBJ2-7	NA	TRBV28	CATETGGAYEQYF	TGTGCCACCGAAACGGGGGGCGCCTACGAGCAGTACTTC
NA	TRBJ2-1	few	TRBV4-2	CASSQRTSPSNEQFF	TGTGCCAGCAGCCAAAGGACTTCACCCTCAAATGAGCAGTTCTTC
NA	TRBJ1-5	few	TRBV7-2	CASSLNQGASNQPQHF	TGTGCCAGCAGCTTAAACCAGGGTGCGAGCAATCAGCCCCAGCATTTT
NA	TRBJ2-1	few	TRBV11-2	CASGTTVGINEQFF	TGTGCCAGCGGAACGACGGTGGGAATCAATGAGCAGTTCTTC
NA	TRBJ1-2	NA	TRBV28	CASRPFKWEAGYTF	TGTGCCAGCAGGCCGTTTAAATGGGAAGCTGGCTACACCTTC
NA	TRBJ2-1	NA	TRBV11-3	CASSLGQYNEQFF	TGTGCCAGCAGCTTAGGCCAGTACAATGAGCAGTTCTTC
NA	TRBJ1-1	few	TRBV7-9	CASSLAGALPSALVAFF	TGTGCCAGCAGCTTAGCGGGGGCGTTGCCTAGCGCCTTGGTAGCTTTCTTT
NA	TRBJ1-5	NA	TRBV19	CASNPQGNQPQHF	TGTGCCAGTAACCCACAGGGCAATCAGCCCCAGCATTTT
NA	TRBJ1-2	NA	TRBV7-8	CASSLGRTLRWGLYGYTF	TGTGCCAGCAGCTTAGGTCGGACACTAAGGTGGGGTCTCTATGGCTACACCTTC
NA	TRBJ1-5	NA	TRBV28	CASSLILAGDMNQPQHF	TGTGCCAGCAGTTTAATCTTGGCAGGGGATATGAATCAGCCCCAGCATTTT
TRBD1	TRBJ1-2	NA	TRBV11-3	CAILGTGGGYTF	TGTGCCATCCTCGGGACAGGGGGTGGCTACACCTTC
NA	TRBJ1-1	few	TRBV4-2	CASSQQEGRLGTEAFF	TGTGCCAGCAGCCAACAAGAGGGACGGCTAGGCACTGAAGCTTTCTTT
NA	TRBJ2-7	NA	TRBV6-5	CASSYHQGSEQYF	TGTGCCAGCAGTTACCACCAGGGGTCCGAGCAGTACTTC
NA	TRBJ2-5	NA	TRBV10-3	CAITAGDAAQETQYF	TGTGCCATCACTGCAGGGGATGCGGCCCAAGAGACCCAGTACTTC